These T cell receptor beta chains were read from a single sample in a study of T cells in Graves' hyperthyroidism and ophthalmopathy. A single record per CDR3 protein comes from TCRdb applying MiXCR to the multiplex PCR reads. The sample holds hundreds of thousands of distinct CDR3 sequences, 20% seen once. The sample consisted of blood. The receptors were gathered from a man in his forties with Graves' ophthalmopathy. Each CDR3 is given with its conserved first and last residue. The D gene is left open where the match is weak. Size is stated for part of the rows, as once, few or many counts, or as a class when the clone is expanded.

D: .; V: TRBV19; J: TRBJ1-1; size: few; CDR3: CASSPRQAMNTEAFF; DNA: TGTGCCAGTTCCCCTCGACAGGCTATGAACACTGAAGCTTTCTTT
D: .; V: TRBV7-9; J: TRBJ1-1; size: .; CDR3: CASSDPTVNTEAFF; DNA: TGTGCCAGCAGCGACCCTACAGTGAACACTGAAGCTTTCTTT
D: TRBD2; V: TRBV5-6; J: TRBJ2-7; size: few; CDR3: CASSIRTSGRNYEQYF; DNA: TGTGCCAGCAGCATTCGGACTAGCGGGAGGAATTACGAGCAGTACTTC
D: .; V: TRBV27; J: TRBJ2-3; size: many; CDR3: CASSSWGTDTQYF; DNA: TGTGCCAGCAGCTCGTGGGGTACAGATACGCAGTATTTT
D: TRBD1; V: TRBV3-1; J: TRBJ2-5; size: .; CDR3: CASSRRGTGETQYF; DNA: TGTGCCAGCAGTCGTCGGGGGACAGGCGAGACCCAGTACTTC
D: .; V: TRBV20-1; J: TRBJ1-4; size: .; CDR3: CSARGQTNEKLFF; DNA: TGCAGTGCTAGAGGACAGACTAATGAAAAACTGTTTTTT
D: TRBD2; V: TRBV20-1; J: TRBJ2-1; size: .; CDR3: CSAPSRTSVNNEQFF; DNA: TGCAGTGCCCCCAGCAGGACTAGCGTGAACAATGAGCAGTTCTTC
D: .; V: TRBV11-2; J: TRBJ2-1; size: few; CDR3: CASSLSGYSAGEFF; DNA: TGTGCCAGCAGCCTCTCCGGTTACTCGGCCGGAGAGTTCTTC
D: .; V: TRBV19; J: TRBJ2-5; size: .; CDR3: CATSWGKTQYF; DNA: TGTGCCACCTCGTGGGGAAAGACCCAGTACTTC
D: .; V: TRBV27; J: TRBJ1-1; size: few; CDR3: CASRIGTTNTEAFF; DNA: TGTGCCAGCAGGATTGGGACAACGAACACTGAAGCTTTCTTT
D: TRBD1; V: TRBV5-5; J: TRBJ1-1; size: many; CDR3: CASNYRTGGVRNTEAFF; DNA: TGTGCCAGCAACTACCGGACAGGGGGCGTTCGGAACACTGAAGCTTTCTTT
D: .; V: TRBV14; J: TRBJ2-1; size: .; CDR3: CASSQSGYGNEQFF; DNA: TGTGCCAGCAGCCAATCTGGTTATGGTAATGAGCAGTTCTTC
D: .; V: TRBV30; J: TRBJ2-4; size: .; CDR3: CACSPGVAKNIQYF; DNA: TGTGCCTGTTCCCCGGGGGTAGCCAAAAACATTCAGTACTTC
D: .; V: TRBV24-1; J: TRBJ2-5; size: few; CDR3: CATGQPGEEGQYF; DNA: TGTGCCACCGGCCAGCCCGGAGAGGAGGGCCAGTACTTC
D: .; V: TRBV2; J: TRBJ1-2; size: .; CDR3: CASTNFPYGYTF; DNA: TGTGCCAGCACGAATTTCCCTTATGGCTACACCTTC
D: TRBD2; V: TRBV30; J: TRBJ2-1; size: .; CDR3: CAWKTSGGYNEQFF; DNA: TGTGCCTGGAAGACTAGCGGGGGCTACAATGAGCAGTTCTTC
D: TRBD1; V: TRBV7-2; J: TRBJ1-4; size: few; CDR3: CASSQQGSPYEKLFF; DNA: TGTGCCAGCAGCCAACAGGGGTCGCCCTATGAAAAACTGTTTTTT
D: TRBD1; V: TRBV6-1; J: TRBJ1-2; size: .; CDR3: CASSGTGGSYGYTF; DNA: TGTGCCAGCAGCGGGACAGGGGGCAGCTATGGCTACACCTTC
D: TRBD2; V: TRBV3-1; J: TRBJ2-2; size: .; CDR3: CASSQGASGGVGELFF; DNA: TGTGCCAGCAGCCAAGGAGCTAGCGGGGGGGTCGGGGAGCTGTTTTTT
D: .; V: TRBV6-5; J: TRBJ2-1; size: .; CDR3: CASSYDPLWQFF; DNA: TGTGCCAGCAGTTACGATCCCTTATGGCAGTTCTTC
D: TRBD2; V: TRBV30; J: TRBJ2-7; size: .; CDR3: CAWSVNSGYEQYF; DNA: TGTGCCTGGAGTGTAAATAGCGGGTACGAGCAGTACTTC
D: TRBD1; V: TRBV20-1; J: TRBJ2-3; size: few; CDR3: CSAFRQGLTDTQYF; DNA: TGCAGTGCTTTCCGACAGGGATTAACGGATACGCAGTATTTT
D: .; V: TRBV6-2/TRBV6-3; J: TRBJ1-1; size: .; CDR3: CASGGATEAFF; DNA: TGTGCCAGCGGGGGTGCCACTGAAGCTTTCTTT
D: .; V: TRBV3-1; J: TRBJ1-4; size: few; CDR3: CASSQDRGGNYEKLFF; DNA: TGTGCCAGCAGCCAAGATCGGGGGGGAAATTATGAAAAACTGTTTTTT
D: .; V: TRBV15; J: TRBJ2-1; size: few; CDR3: CATEDGIAGSSYNEQFF; DNA: TGTGCCACCGAGGACGGGATCGCGGGTAGCTCCTACAATGAGCAGTTCTTC
D: .; V: TRBV30; J: TRBJ1-1; size: many; CDR3: CAWTVNTEAFF; DNA: TGTGCCTGGACCGTGAACACTGAAGCTTTCTTT
D: .; V: TRBV6-1; J: TRBJ2-3; size: many; CDR3: CASTWTRQSTDTQYF; DNA: TGTGCCAGCACTTGGACTCGACAGAGCACAGATACGCAGTATTTT
D: .; V: TRBV11-2; J: TRBJ1-1; size: few; CDR3: CASSLPGIATEAFF; DNA: TGTGCCAGCAGCCTACCAGGGATAGCGACTGAAGCTTTCTTT
D: TRBD2; V: TRBV19; J: TRBJ2-3; size: .; CDR3: CASSTALTSGSTDTQYF; DNA: TGTGCCAGTAGTACAGCTCTGACTAGCGGTAGCACAGATACGCAGTATTTT
D: TRBD2; V: TRBV7-2; J: TRBJ2-2; size: many; CDR3: CASSSGLAGVTGELFF; DNA: TGTGCCAGCAGCTCAGGGCTAGCGGGAGTGACCGGGGAGCTGTTTTTT
D: TRBD2; V: TRBV20-1; J: TRBJ2-5; size: few; CDR3: CSAPGLARETQYF; DNA: TGCAGTGCTCCGGGACTAGCGCGAGAGACCCAGTACTTC
D: .; V: TRBV19; J: TRBJ2-1; size: .; CDR3: CATGGGVGVDNEQFF; DNA: TGTGCCACCGGAGGGGGGGTCGGTGTTGACAATGAGCAGTTCTTC
D: .; V: TRBV5-1; J: TRBJ1-2; size: .; CDR3: CASSWGTPGLGYTF; DNA: TGCGCCAGCAGCTGGGGGACCCCTGGGCTTGGCTACACCTTC
D: .; V: TRBV11-2; J: TRBJ1-2; size: many; CDR3: CASSLSQNYGYTF; DNA: TGTGCCAGCAGCTTATCCCAGAACTATGGCTACACCTTC
D: .; V: TRBV10-1; J: TRBJ1-6; size: few; CDR3: CASSEGPGSPLHF; DNA: TGCGCCAGCAGTGAGGGTCCGGGGTCACCCCTCCACTTT
D: .; V: TRBV3-1; J: TRBJ2-1; size: many; CDR3: CASSPGYNNEQFF; DNA: TGTGCCAGCAGCCCGGGCTATAACAATGAGCAGTTCTTC
D: .; V: TRBV20-1; J: TRBJ2-1; size: many; CDR3: CSASGRGRTYNEQFF; DNA: TGCAGTGCTAGCGGCCGGGGCAGAACATACAATGAGCAGTTCTTC
D: .; V: TRBV20-1; J: TRBJ2-7; size: few; CDR3: CSALMVRSEQYF; DNA: TGCAGTGCTTTAATGGTGCGAAGCGAGCAGTACTTC
D: .; V: TRBV4-1; J: TRBJ2-7; size: .; CDR3: CASSQDSRAPRSYEQYF; DNA: TGCGCCAGCAGCCAAGACAGCCGGGCCCCCCGGAGCTACGAGCAGTACTTC
D: .; V: TRBV7-3; J: TRBJ1-1; size: few; CDR3: CASSEGMNTEAFF; DNA: TGTGCCAGCAGCGAGGGGATGAACACTGAAGCTTTCTTT
D: .; V: TRBV7-8; J: TRBJ2-3; size: few; CDR3: CASSLAPGADTQYF; DNA: TGTGCCAGCAGCTTAGCGCCTGGCGCAGATACGCAGTATTTT
D: TRBD2; V: TRBV6-2/TRBV6-3; J: TRBJ2-7; size: .; CDR3: CASRTSGGASYEQYF; DNA: TGTGCCAGCAGGACTAGCGGGGGGGCTAGTTACGAGCAGTACTTC
D: .; V: TRBV18; J: TRBJ1-1; size: many; CDR3: CASSPNGQNTEAFF; DNA: TGTGCCAGCTCACCGAATGGGCAGAACACTGAAGCTTTCTTT
D: .; V: TRBV11-2; J: TRBJ2-7; size: .; CDR3: CASSLDFNEQYF; DNA: TGTGCCAGCAGCTTAGATTTCAACGAGCAGTACTTC
D: .; V: TRBV3-1; J: TRBJ1-1; size: many; CDR3: CASSQEQARGEAFF; DNA: TGTGCCAGCAGCCAAGAACAGGCGCGGGGGGAAGCTTTCTTT
D: .; V: TRBV27; J: TRBJ2-1; size: .; CDR3: CASSFGNSYNEQFF; DNA: TGTGCCAGCAGTTTCGGCAACTCCTACAATGAGCAGTTCTTC
D: TRBD1; V: TRBV9; J: TRBJ2-7; size: .; CDR3: CASSGQGASSYEQYF; DNA: TGTGCCAGCAGTGGACAGGGGGCGAGCTCCTACGAGCAGTACTTC
D: .; V: TRBV3-1; J: TRBJ2-1; size: many; CDR3: CASSQGRWNEQFF; DNA: TGTGCCAGCAGCCAAGGGCGGTGGAATGAGCAGTTCTTC
D: TRBD2; V: TRBV7-2; J: TRBJ2-7; size: many; CDR3: CASSLGGDSYEQYF; DNA: TGTGCCAGCAGCTTGGGGGGGGATTCCTACGAGCAGTACTTC
D: .; V: TRBV11-2; J: TRBJ1-2; size: .; CDR3: CASSLGHPPEYGYTF; DNA: TGTGCCAGCAGCTTGGGGCACCCACCCGAATATGGCTACACCTTC
D: .; V: TRBV9; J: TRBJ1-1; size: few; CDR3: CASSVSPEMNTEAFF; DNA: TGTGCCAGCAGCGTGAGCCCGGAGATGAACACTGAAGCTTTCTTT
D: .; V: TRBV28; J: TRBJ2-7; size: many; CDR3: CATLNLYEQYF; DNA: TGTGCCACACTTAACCTCTACGAGCAGTACTTC
D: .; V: TRBV29-1; J: TRBJ1-1; size: few; CDR3: CSVEEGGVNTEAFF; DNA: TGCAGCGTTGAAGAGGGTGGCGTGAACACTGAAGCTTTCTTT
D: .; V: TRBV6-5; J: TRBJ1-2; size: .; CDR3: CASSYGFTNYGYTF; DNA: TGTGCCAGCAGTTACGGGTTTACTAACTATGGCTACACCTTC
D: .; V: TRBV28; J: TRBJ2-7; size: .; CDR3: CASGNKAYEQYF; DNA: TGTGCCAGCGGGAATAAAGCCTACGAGCAGTACTTC